What follows are 28 T cell receptor beta chains derived from one specimen sequenced in a study of technical replicates of blood from a handful of donors. The protocol was immunoSEQ multiplex PCR, while the TCRdb copy is restricted to in-frame clones and leaves out a portion. The table has roughly 85,000 clones, roughly 94% seen once. The sequenced sample was T cells isolated from PBMCs. These receptors came from a human donor in good health.

The CDR3 nucleotides read TGCGCCAGCAGCGGCGGGACTAGCGTACAAGAGACCCAGTACTTC. Amino acids: CASSGGTSVQETQYF. This chain joins TRBV5-1 and TRBJ2-5, with TRBD2 matching 10 bases. The trim removed 4 bases at V and 2 bases at J, leaving 5 bases unmatched. Germline CDR1 is SGHRS and CDR2 is YFSETQ. The CDR3 has 15 amino acids.

This CDR3 reads CASSVEDSVLYEQYF. CDR3 bases: TGTGCCAGCAGCGTAGAGGACAGTGTTCTCTACGAGCAGTACTTC. V usage is TRBV9 and J usage is TRBJ2-7, with D perhaps matching TRBD1 (6 bases). The CDR3 has 15 amino acids. Germline V gene data show CDR1 as SGDLS and CDR2 as YYNGEE. Trimming took off 0 bases at V and 3 bases at J, with 13 bases between the two ends.

The chain links TRBV5-6 to TRBJ2-7, with 7 nucleotides matching TRBD1. Germline-derived CDR1 and CDR2 are SGHDT and YYEEEE. The CDR3 runs to 15 residues. J lost 1 base, V lost 2 bases, and 6 bases had no gene match. The CDR3 is CASSLPRDRSYEQYF. DNA of the CDR3: TGTGCCAGCAGCTTACCCCGGGACAGATCCTACGAGCAGTACTTC.

The rearrangement links TRBV18 to TRBJ2-1; TRBD1 matches at 9 bases. The CDR3 extends over 13 amino acids. Germline lookup yields CDR1 KGHSH and CDR2 LQKENI. V lost 5 bases to trimming and J lost 8 bases; unmatched junction nucleotides: 4. The CDR3 bases are TGTGCCAGCTCAACGGACAGGGGCCATGAGCAGTTCTTC. Protein sequence: CASSTDRGHEQFF.

This clone has only a few counts. The rearrangement joins TRBV11-2 to TRBJ1-5; D gene ambiguous. V was pared by 3 bases and J by 3 bases, with 6 bases between. There are 13 residues in the CDR3. CDR1 is SGHAT, CDR2 FQNNGV, per germline. The CDR3 sequence: CASSFAVNQPQHF. The CDR3 DNA is TGTGCCAGCAGCTTTGCAGTCAATCAGCCCCAGCATTTT.

The chain links TRBV30 to TRBJ2-7, with TRBD1 identical over 8 bases. Germline trimming cut 2 bases from V and 1 base from J; bases unmatched to any gene: 1. From germline, CDR1 is GTSNPN and CDR2 SVGIG (reference sequence). The CDR3 has 13 amino acids. The CDR3 loop is CAWSQGASYEQYF. For the CDR3, the DNA is TGTGCCTGGAGTCAGGGGGCGTCCTACGAGCAGTACTTC.

The chain employs TRBV5-1 and TRBJ2-7, with unresolved D. Per the germline V gene, CDR1 is SGHRS and CDR2 is YFSETQ. V gave up 0 bases and J gave up 2 bases, with 6 bases separating them. CDR3 length: 13 residues. CDR3 nucleotide sequence: TGCGCCAGCAGCTTGGACAGCACCTACGAGCAGTACTTC. Translation gives CASSLDSTYEQYF.

The chain recombines TRBV6-1 with TRBJ1-5; 11 bases are shared with TRBD1. Losses at the gene ends were 6 bases for V and 3 bases for J; bases not matched to a gene: 4. In germline, CDR1 is MNHNS, CDR2 SASEGT. The CDR3 has 15 residues. This CDR3 is CASSGDRGYNQPQHF. CDR3 DNA: TGTGCCAGCAGCGGGGACAGGGGGTACAATCAGCCCCAGCATTTT.

This clone qualifies as medium-sized. This sequence joins TRBV6-5 and TRBJ1-1; D possibly corresponds to TRBD1 (5 bases). V was cut by 6 bases and J by 5 bases, with 10 bases left in between. This CDR3 is built from 12 residues. CDR1 MNHEY and CDR2 SVGAGI come from the germline V gene. Written as DNA, the CDR3 is TGTGCCAGCAGCAGGGAAGGTACTGAAGCTTTCTTT. It encodes CASSREGTEAFF.

This chain links TRBV27 with TRBJ2-2, with TRBD1 identical over 9 bases. The V gene's germline CDR1 is MNHEY and CDR2 SMNVEV (reference sequence). The CDR3 totals 13 residues. Trimming took 4 bases from V and 6 from J; bases not matched to a gene: 0. The CDR3 sequence is CASSWTGAGELFF. CDR3 nucleotides: TGTGCCAGCAGTTGGACAGGGGCCGGGGAGCTGTTTTTT.

J is TRBJ2-1 and V is TRBV2; 9 bases line up with TRBD2. This CDR3 region has 14 residues. V was clipped by 7 bases and J by 5 bases; unmatched bases: 6. CDR1 is SNHLY and CDR2 is FYNNEI in the germline V gene. DNA of the CDR3: TGTGCCAGCATGGAGCGGGGGGCCGACAATGAGCAGTTCTTC. Translating gives CASMERGADNEQFF. Using reference TRBV2 and TRBJ2-1 for the parts outside the CDR3, the full variable domain is EPEVTQTPSHQVTQMGQEVILRCVPISNHLYFYWYRQILGQKVEFLVSFYNNEISEKSEIFDDQFSVERPDGSNFTLKIRSTKLEDSAMYFCASMERGADNEQFFGPGTRLTVL.

The chain uses TRBV6-5 and TRBJ2-7; 12 positions agree with TRBD2. CDR1 and CDR2 from the germline V gene are MNHEY and SVGAGI. The CDR3 is 15 residues long. V shed 1 base and J 7 bases; nucleotides not matched to a gene: 5. The CDR3 spells CASSYLLAGGWEQYF. CDR3 coding DNA: TGTGCCAGCAGTTACTTACTAGCGGGGGGTTGGGAGCAGTACTTC.

The count of this clone is one. The gene calls are TRBV6-1 and TRBJ1-4, with TRBD1 as a possible D gene (5 bases). This CDR3 spans 13 amino acids. In germline, CDR1 is MNHNS, CDR2 SASEGT. V dropped 8 bases and J dropped 7 bases, with 14 bases sitting between them. CDR3 amino acids: CASRRGSVEKLFF. The DNA of the CDR3 is TGTGCCAGCCGTCGGGGGTCGGTTGAAAAACTGTTTTTT.

The V call is TRBV6-6, the J call TRBJ2-7; 8 bases are shared with TRBD1. V was clipped by 10 bases and J by 1 base; unmatched bases: 12. The germline CDR1 and CDR2 sequences are MNHNY and SVGAGI (reference sequence). This CDR3 has 15 residues. The CDR3 here is CATIGQGRGSYEQYF. DNA for the CDR3: TGTGCCACCATCGGACAGGGCAGGGGGTCCTACGAGCAGTACTTC.

The table lists this clone with a count of one. This chain uses TRBV7-8 with TRBJ2-5; perhaps TRBD2 as D (6 bases). V was pared by 2 bases and J by 9 bases, with 28 bases between. In germline, CDR1 is SGHVS, CDR2 FQNEAQ. CDR3 length: 18 residues. CDR3 sequence reads: CASSLRGGGETFGRSQYF. In DNA form, the CDR3 reads TGTGCCAGCAGCTTAAGAGGCGGCGGGGAAACCTTCGGGCGGTCCCAGTACTTC.

This clone is a singleton in its sample. The chain employs TRBV2 and TRBJ2-2, with 7 bases fitting TRBD1. Trimming at V came to 2 bases and at J to 7 bases, leaving 10 bases not matched to a gene. Germline V gene data show CDR1 as SNHLY and CDR2 as FYNNEI. This CDR3 has 16 residues. In nucleotides, the CDR3 is TGTGCCAGCAGTGAATCGGGACAGACCTCCAACGGGGAGCTGTTTTTT. This encodes CASSESGQTSNGELFF.

This rearrangement joins TRBV29-1 to TRBJ2-1; D remains unclear. Trimming pared 4 bases from V and 7 bases from J, leaving 5 bases between. The CDR3 sequence is 10 residues long. Germline values: CDR1 SQVTM, CDR2 ANQGSEA. CDR3 region: CSVGSNEQFF. The CDR3 DNA is TGCAGCGTTGGTTCAAATGAGCAGTTCTTC.

This clone was seen a few times. The V call is TRBV6-1, the J call TRBJ2-7; TRBD1 agrees at 12 bases. The CDR3 is 13 amino acids. The V and J ends lost 8 bases and 6 bases, in that order; junction bases with no gene match: 5. Germline V gene sequence: CDR1 MNHNS, CDR2 SASEGT. The CDR3 nucleotides read TGTGCCAGCCGGGACAGGGGGCTAGGCGAGCAGTACTTC. Encoded protein: CASRDRGLGEQYF.

The chain combines TRBV5-1 with TRBJ2-5; weak D call: TRBD1 (6 bases). Between the trimmed V and J ends, which lost 4 bases and 1 base, there was a span of 11 bases. CDR1 is SGHRS, CDR2 YFSETQ, per germline. The length of the CDR3 is 14 residues. The CDR3 loop is CASSGRTAQETQYF. The CDR3 DNA is TGCGCCAGCAGCGGACGGACAGCCCAAGAGACCCAGTACTTC.

The gene calls are TRBV7-7 and TRBJ2-5; possibly TRBD1 for D (5 bases). Trimming took off 3 bases at V and 6 bases at J, with 8 bases between the two ends. Germline V lookup: CDR1 SSHAT, CDR2 FNYEAQ (reference sequence). This CDR3 is 12 amino acids long. CDR3 sequence reads: CASSFPGQTQYF. CDR3 sequence (DNA): TGTGCCAGCAGCTTCCCAGGGCAGACCCAGTACTTC.

The V and J genes are TRBV28 and TRBJ2-1; TRBD1 might be the D (5 bases). Between the trimmed V and J ends, which lost 6 bases and 9 bases, there was a span of 18 bases. The V gene's germline CDR1 is MDHEN and CDR2 SYDVKM. The CDR3 has 14 amino acids. For the CDR3, the DNA is TGTGCCAGCAGCCCAGATTACCAGGGCACTGAGCAGTTCTTC. Encoded protein: CASSPDYQGTEQFF.

The chain links TRBV2 to TRBJ2-1, with TRBD1 identical over 10 bases. Per germline, CDR1 SNHLY and CDR2 FYNNEI. The CDR3 spans 16 residues. V lost 6 bases and J lost 2; bases outside the gene matches: 7. The CDR3 DNA reads as TGTGCCAGCAGCGATCAGACAGGGGGCCCCTACAATGAGCAGTTCTTC. Translation: CASSDQTGGPYNEQFF.

The chain links TRBV6-1 to TRBJ2-1; tentative D call: TRBD2 (6 bases). The CDR3 sequence is 14 residues long. Germline-derived CDR1 and CDR2 are MNHNS and SASEGT. The V gene lost 6 bases and the J gene lost 8 bases, with 17 bases spanning the gap. The CDR3 DNA sequence: TGTGCCAGCAGAGGCGGGACCCCGGACCATGAGCAGTTCTTC. As protein: CASRGGTPDHEQFF.

This sequence joins TRBV5-1 and TRBJ2-7; D may be TRBD1 (5 bases). Between the trimmed V and J ends, which lost 1 base and 6 bases, there was a span of 17 bases. CDR1 and CDR2 (germline): SGHRS, YFSETQ. The CDR3 runs to 15 residues. CDR3 bases: TGCGCCAGCAGCTTGAGGCTCCAGGGCAGCGCCGAGCAGTACTTC. This codes for CASSLRLQGSAEQYF.

V gene TRBV6-1 combines with J gene TRBJ2-2; D not resolved. This CDR3 comprises 12 residues. V lost 7 bases to trimming and J lost 6 bases, with 9 bases between them. CDR1 MNHNS and CDR2 SASEGT come from the germline V gene. The CDR3 DNA reads as TGTGCCAGCACCCCGGTCGCCGGGGAGCTGTTTTTT. It is translated as CASTPVAGELFF.

The V and J genes are TRBV28 and TRBJ2-3; D call uncertain. The germline CDR1 and CDR2 sequences are MDHEN and SYDVKM. V was trimmed by 2 bases and J by 0 bases, leaving 9 bases between them. The CDR3 loop spans 15 amino acids. CDR3 residues: CASSLEDTSTDTQYF. The CDR3 region has the DNA TGTGCCAGCAGTTTAGAGGATACTAGCACAGATACGCAGTATTTT.

The chain has TRBV29-1 and TRBJ2-3, with 7 nucleotides matching TRBD1. The CDR3 is made up of 13 amino acids. Germline V gene lookup returns CDR1 SQVTM and CDR2 ANQGSEA. Unmatched junction bases numbered 5, after V lost 6 bases and J lost 2 bases. CDR3 nucleotide sequence: TGCAGCGTATGGGGACAGAACACAGATACGCAGTATTTT. Amino acids: CSVWGQNTDTQYF.

This chain connects TRBV28 to TRBJ2-7; 7 nucleotides line up with TRBD2. The length of the CDR3 is 15 residues. Trimming at V came to 6 bases and at J to 2 bases, leaving 10 bases not matched to a gene. CDR1 is MDHEN, CDR2 SYDVKM, per germline. CDR3 loop: CASSLVGGPPYEQYF. In DNA form, the CDR3 reads TGTGCCAGCAGCCTTGTGGGAGGGCCACCCTACGAGCAGTACTTC.